A single sample gave rise to the 22 T cell receptor beta chains below, sequenced in a study of T cell repertoires in cytomegalovirus infection. Antigen specificity for these receptors is unknown. TCRdb re-called the reads with MiXCR, one entry per CDR3 protein. The sample includes about 890,000 distinct CDR3 sequences, approximately 31% of them seen just once. The sample in question was cultured CD8+ T cells from PBMCs, obtained from culture after CMV antigen stimulation. These receptors all stem from a human donor in good health (CMV status not recorded). Some clones in this sample may be carry-over from other donors' samples.

This chain uses TRBV11-3 with TRBJ2-5; tentatively, D is TRBD2 (5 bases). Trimming removed 1 base from V and 7 bases from J, with 16 bases in between. The CDR3 has 15 amino acids. CDR1 is SGHNT and CDR2 is YENEEA in the germline V gene. Here the CDR3 DNA reads TGTGCCAGCAGCTTAGTCCTAGCTCCCGCCAGGACCCAGTACTTC. Protein: CASSLVLAPARTQYF. Based on the CDR3 plus reference TRBV11-3 and TRBJ2-5, the full variable domain is EAGVVQSPRYKIIEKKQPVAFWCNPISGHNTLYWYLQNLGQGPELLIRYENEEAVDDSQLPKDRFSAERLKGVDSTLKIQPAELGDSAVYLCASSLVLAPARTQYFGPGTRLLVL.

The chain carries TRBV20-1 and TRBJ2-1, with D maybe TRBD2 (5 bases). The CDR3 covers 16 residues. Germline V gene data show CDR1 as DFQATT and CDR2 as SNEGSKA (reference sequence). V dropped 1 base and J dropped 4 bases, with 17 bases sitting between them. The CDR3 sequence is CSARGAAQRPYNEQFF. The CDR3 bases are TGCAGTGCTAGAGGGGCTGCCCAGCGGCCATACAATGAGCAGTTCTTC.

The CDR3 DNA is TGTGCCAGCAGCTTAGACGGGACAGTCAACTCTGGAAACACCATATATTTT. Translating gives CASSLDGTVNSGNTIYF. The chain uses TRBV13 and TRBJ1-3; TRBD1 aligns across 7 bases. CDR3 size: 17 residues. The J segment lost 0 bases and the V segment lost 1 base, leaving 6 bases of the junction unmatched. Per the germline V gene, CDR1 is PRHDT and CDR2 is FYEKMQ (reference sequence). The whole variable domain, filled in from reference TRBV13 and TRBJ1-3, reads AAGVIQSPRHLIKEKRETATLKCYPIPRHDTVYWYQQGPGQDPQFLISFYEKMQSDKGSIPDRFSAQQFSDYHSELNMSSLELGDSALYFCASSLDGTVNSGNTIYFGEGSWLTVV.

The V gene is TRBV2, the J gene TRBJ2-7, with 9 nucleotides matching TRBD1. Losses at the gene ends were 6 bases for V and 3 bases for J; bases not matched to a gene: 6. The CDR3 has 14 residues. Germline V gene sequence: CDR1 SNHLY, CDR2 FYNNEI. CDR3 coding DNA: TGTGCCAGCAGCGATGGGACAGGGTTCTACGAGCAGTACTTC. Translating gives CASSDGTGFYEQYF.

This chain uses TRBV7-9 with TRBJ2-1; a possible D gene is TRBD2 (5 bases). The CDR3 has 14 residues. Germline V gene sequence: CDR1 SEHNR, CDR2 FQNEAQ (reference sequence). Trimming left V 5 bases short and J 4 bases short, with 12 bases between. CDR3 DNA sequence: TGTGCCAGCAGCAAACTCGGGGAGTACAATGAGCAGTTCTTC. Protein sequence: CASSKLGEYNEQFF.

In this sample, this clonotype turned up a few times. The junction does not match germline at one end; this may be a read error. V and J are TRBV5-6 and TRBJ2-1; no clear D. CDR3 size: 11 residues. Germline CDR1 and CDR2: SGHDT and YYEEEE. This chain's CDR3 is CASTLYGEQFF. The CDR3 bases are TGTGCCAGCACCTTGTACGGTGAGCAGTTCTTC.

The table lists this clonotype with a few counts. This rearrangement joins TRBV27 to TRBJ2-7; D is tentatively TRBD1 or TRBD2 (6 bases each). CDR1 is MNHEY, CDR2 SMNVEV, per germline (reference sequence). This CDR3 is 14 amino acids long. Trimming removed 6 bases at V and 1 base at J, with 13 bases between. The CDR3 region has the DNA TGTGCCAGCAGCCAGGAAGGGGGGTCCTACGAGCAGTACGTC. Amino acids: CASSQEGGSYEQYV.

The CDR3 is CASSGVWGYGYTF. In DNA form, the CDR3 reads TGTGCCAGCAGTGGGGTGTGGGGCTATGGCTACACCTTC. The gene calls are TRBV12-3 or TRBV12-4 and TRBJ1-2; the D is unclear. The V end was cut by 5 bases, the J end by 4 bases, with 11 bases between. The CDR3 is made up of 13 amino acids.

This clonotype was picked up a small number of times. This sequence joins TRBV7-9 and TRBJ2-3; D tentatively fits TRBD1 or TRBD2 (5 bases each). V lost 5 bases and J lost 10, with 10 bases in between. Germline loops: CDR1 SEHNR, CDR2 FQNEAQ (reference sequence). This CDR3 is 11 amino acids long. CDR3 bases: TGTGCCAGCAGCCCACCGGGACCGCAGTATTTT. Translation gives CASSPPGPQYF.

This clonotype was observed at least ten times. This chain links TRBV19 with TRBJ2-7, with D unclear. The CDR3 is 13 amino acids. Germline CDR1 LNHDA, CDR2 SQIVND (reference sequence). The germline V and J ends were trimmed by 3 bases and 6 bases, with 12 bases remaining between them. In DNA, the CDR3 is TGTGCCAGTAGTATCTCTAAGTGGGGCGAGCAGTACTTC. Translated: CASSISKWGEQYF.

The V and J genes are TRBV6-2 or TRBV6-3 and TRBJ2-2, with D possibly called TRBD1 or TRBD2 (6 bases each). The V end was cut by 0 bases, the J end by 5 bases, with 16 bases between. Germline loops: CDR1 MNHEY, CDR2 SVGEGT. The CDR3 is 17 amino acids. CDR3 coding DNA: TGTGCCAGCAGTTACTCGAGGAGGGGGACCTATACCGGGGAGCTGTTTTTT. This encodes CASSYSRRGTYTGELFF.

The sample holds many counts of this clonotype. Germline and junction disagree at one end, which may indicate a read error. This rearrangement joins TRBV7-7 to TRBJ2-1, with D unclear. The germline CDR1 and CDR2 sequences are SSHAT and FNYEAQ (reference sequence). The CDR3 length is 15 residues. CDR3: CASSLGPATRNEQFF. The CDR3, as DNA: TGTGCTAGCAGCTTAGGGCCAGCGACTCGGAATGAGCAGTTCTTC.

This clonotype appeared a few times. The rearrangement joins TRBV6-1 to TRBJ2-3, with TRBD1 identical over 9 bases. The germline CDR1 and CDR2 sequences are MNHNS and SASEGT. The V gene end was trimmed by 4 bases and the J gene end by 6 bases; junction bases not matched to a gene: 5. This CDR3 region has 14 residues. The CDR3 here is CASSAGQGGDTQYF. CDR3 in DNA: TGTGCCAGCAGTGCGGGACAGGGCGGCGATACGCAGTATTTT.

In its sample, this clonotype was seen a few times. The rearrangement joins TRBV7-9 to TRBJ1-5, with 10 nucleotides matching TRBD1. The CDR3 is 17 residues long. V trimming: 1 base; J trimming: 1 base; junction bases outside the gene matches: 4. Germline CDR1 and CDR2: SEHNR and FQNEAQ (reference sequence). CDR3 coding DNA: TGTGCCAGCAGCTTAGAACCGGACAGGGGGAGCAATCAGCCCCAGCATTTT. Protein: CASSLEPDRGSNQPQHF.

In this sample, this clonotype turned up a few times. V is TRBV27 and J is TRBJ1-2, with D possibly being TRBD1 (6 bases). This CDR3 has 17 residues. Trimming left V 5 bases short and J 0 bases short, with 19 bases between. Germline-derived CDR1 and CDR2 are MNHEY and SMNVEV (reference sequence). The CDR3 nucleotides are TGTGCCAGCAGTCAAAATCGCGGGGGCGTAGCTAACTATGGCTACACCTTC. Translation gives CASSQNRGGVANYGYTF.

CDR3 nucleotide sequence: TGTGCCATCAGGGCGCCGGGACAGGGGTTTGTGGACACCGGGGAGCTGTTTTTT. It yields the protein CAIRAPGQGFVDTGELFF. The chain carries TRBV10-3 and TRBJ2-2; 10 bases are a match to TRBD1. The CDR3 contains 18 residues. The ends lost 6 bases at V and 3 bases at J; junction bases unmatched: 13. Germline assignment: CDR1 ENHRY and CDR2 SYGVKD.

The chain is built from TRBV12-3 or TRBV12-4 and TRBJ1-2; 11 nucleotides agree with TRBD1. The CDR3 has 15 amino acids. V lost 5 bases, J lost 6 bases, and 8 bases stayed unmatched. CDR3 in DNA: TGTGCCAGCAGTCCCCCGGACAGGGGGCCTCATGGCTACACCTTC. This sequence encodes CASSPPDRGPHGYTF.

This clonotype showed up just a few times. J is TRBJ2-2 and V is TRBV3-1; D is uncertain. V was cut by 2 bases and J by 7 bases, with 8 bases left in between. The CDR3 runs to 13 residues. The V gene's germline CDR1 is LGHDT and CDR2 YNNKEL (reference sequence). For the CDR3, the DNA is TGTGCCAGCAGCCAATATCTGAACGGGGAGCTGTTTTTT. Amino acid sequence: CASSQYLNGELFF.

The rearrangement joins TRBV28 to TRBJ2-7, with D possibly matching TRBD2 (5 bases). The CDR3 is 12 amino acids. V lost 4 bases to trimming and J lost 5 bases, with 9 bases between them. Germline CDR1 reads MDHEN; CDR2 reads SYDVKM. CDR3 amino acids: CASSSPGNEQYV. Written as DNA, the CDR3 is TGTGCCAGCAGTTCCCCCGGGAACGAGCAGTACGTC.

The chain is built from TRBV4-1 and TRBJ2-7; 9 nucleotides agree with TRBD1. Germline trimming cut 1 base from V and 2 bases from J; bases unmatched to any gene: 3. Germline V lookup: CDR1 MGHRA, CDR2 YSYEKL. This CDR3 has 15 amino acids. The CDR3 bases are TGCGCCAGCAGCCAAGTGGACAGGGGTCCCTACGAGCAGTACTTC. Translated, it gives CASSQVDRGPYEQYF.

The J gene is TRBJ2-3, the V gene TRBV12-5; 7 bases line up with TRBD2. V gave up 2 bases and J gave up 1 base; unmatched junction bases: 3. Germline V gene data show CDR1 as LGHNT and CDR2 as FRNRAP. CDR3 size: 15 residues. The CDR3 region is CASGLTGGGTDTQYF. CDR3 bases: TGTGCTAGTGGTTTGACGGGGGGAGGCACAGATACGCAGTATTTT. Variable domain in full (rest from reference TRBV12-5 and TRBJ2-3): DARVTQTPRHKVTEMGQEVTMRCQPILGHNTVFWYRQTMMQGLELLAYFRNRAPLDDSGMPKDRFSAEMPDATLATLKIQPSEPRDSAVYFCASGLTGGGTDTQYFGPGTRLTVL.

There are a few counts of this clonotype. V is TRBV6-1 and J is TRBJ2-3, with TRBD2 matching 11 bases. Germline-derived CDR1 and CDR2 are MNHNS and SASEGT. The CDR3 totals 20 residues. V lost 3 bases and J lost 4; bases outside the gene matches: 18. CDR3 in DNA: TGTGCCAGCAGTGACCCATGGAAACGGTTAGCGGGGGGGTATGCAGATACGCAGTATTTT. Translation gives CASSDPWKRLAGGYADTQYF.